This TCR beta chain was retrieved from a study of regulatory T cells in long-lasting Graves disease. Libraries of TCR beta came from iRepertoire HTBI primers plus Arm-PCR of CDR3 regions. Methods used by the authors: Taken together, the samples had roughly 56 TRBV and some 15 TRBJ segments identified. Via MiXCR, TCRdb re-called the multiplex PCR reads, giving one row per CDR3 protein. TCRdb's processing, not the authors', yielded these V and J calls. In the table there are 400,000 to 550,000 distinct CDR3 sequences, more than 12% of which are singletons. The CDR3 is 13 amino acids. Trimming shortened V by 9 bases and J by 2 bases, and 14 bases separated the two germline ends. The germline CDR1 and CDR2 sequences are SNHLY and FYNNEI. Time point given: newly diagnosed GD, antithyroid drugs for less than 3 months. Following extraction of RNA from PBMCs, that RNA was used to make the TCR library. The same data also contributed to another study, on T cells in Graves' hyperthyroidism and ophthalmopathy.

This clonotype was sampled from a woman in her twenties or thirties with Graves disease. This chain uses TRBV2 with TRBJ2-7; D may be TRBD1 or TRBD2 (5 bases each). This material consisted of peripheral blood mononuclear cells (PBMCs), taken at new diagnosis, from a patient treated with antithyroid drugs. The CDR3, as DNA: TGTGCCAGTCTTCGGGACCCTGCCTACGAGCAGTACTTC. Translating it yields CASLRDPAYEQYF. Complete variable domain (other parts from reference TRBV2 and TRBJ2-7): EPEVTQTPSHQVTQMGQEVILRCVPISNHLYFYWYRQILGQKVEFLVSFYNNEISEKSEIFDDQFSVERPDGSNFTLKIRSTKLEDSAMYFCASLRDPAYEQYFGPGTRLTVT.